Below are 18 T cell receptor beta chains sequenced from a single sample in a study of cytomegalovirus exposure and HLA in healthy donors. Primers for the PCR totalled 60 Vbeta and 13 Jbeta. Here immunoSEQ multiplex PCR was the method, and the copy in TCRdb shows in-frame clones only, minus some. Here the sample spans hundreds of thousands of clones, 76% being singletons. Sequencing used PBMCs. The receptors come from a man aged 18 to 30 in good health and CMV-seronegative.

V is TRBV15 and J is TRBJ2-5; 7 positions match TRBD1. Germline-derived CDR1 and CDR2 are LNHNV and YYDKDF (reference sequence). The CDR3 consists of 20 residues. After removal of 4 bases from V and 4 bases from J, the junction contained 24 bases not matched to a gene. CDR3: CATSTTIDRPSGGRGETQYF. The CDR3 DNA is TGTGCCACCAGCACCACCATCGACCGACCTTCAGGGGGTAGGGGAGAGACCCAGTACTTC.

The chain combines TRBV15 with TRBJ2-7; weak D call: TRBD2 (6 bases). Germline V gene lookup returns CDR1 LNHNV and CDR2 YYDKDF (reference sequence). This CDR3 comprises 18 residues. Trimming took off 1 base at V and 0 bases at J, with 19 bases between the two ends. This CDR3 is CATSRGRGTAGSSYEQYF. The CDR3 nucleotides read TGTGCCACCAGCAGAGGTCGAGGTACGGCGGGAAGCTCCTACGAGCAGTACTTC.

The chain recombines TRBV9 with TRBJ2-7; 7 nucleotides agree with TRBD2. The V and J ends lost 2 bases and 6 bases, in that order; junction bases with no gene match: 11. Germline loops: CDR1 SGDLS, CDR2 YYNGEE. CDR3 length: 15 residues. CDR3 nucleotides: TGTGCCAGCAGCGTCACTGGACTAGTTTGGGGCGAGCAGTACTTC. This gives the protein CASSVTGLVWGEQYF.

The rearrangement links TRBV6-1 to TRBJ2-3, with D unclear. CDR1 and CDR2 from the germline V gene are MNHNS and SASEGT. Trimming cost V 6 bases and J 8 bases, with 15 bases left between them. The CDR3 runs 13 residues. The CDR3 nucleotides are TGTGCCAGCAGGGTCGGTACTCTGAGTACGCAGTATTTT. It translates to CASRVGTLSTQYF.

This clone was recorded a few times. This chain links TRBV30 with TRBJ1-2, with 7 bases matching TRBD1. The CDR3 runs 16 residues. After removal of 3 bases from V and 5 bases from J, the junction contained 15 bases not matched to a gene. Per the germline V gene, CDR1 is GTSNPN and CDR2 is SVGIG (reference sequence). CDR3 region: CAWSQSYRGGGYGYTF. As DNA, the CDR3 is TGTGCCTGGAGCCAATCATACAGGGGTGGAGGGTATGGCTACACCTTC. The complete variable domain, with remaining parts taken from reference TRBV30 and TRBJ1-2, reads SQTIHQWPATLVQPVGSPLSLECTVEGTSNPNLYWYRQAAGRGLQLLFYSVGIGQISSEVPQNLSASRPQDRQFILSSKKLLLSDSGFYLCAWSQSYRGGGYGYTFGSGTRLTVV.

The rearrangement links TRBV28 to TRBJ2-2; D is perhaps TRBD1 (6 bases). In germline, CDR1 is MDHEN, CDR2 SYDVKM. V was trimmed by 7 bases and J by 2 bases, leaving 23 bases between them. This CDR3 comprises 18 residues. The CDR3 DNA reads as TGTGCCAGCACTGTCAATCGGCGGCAGGGGAGAAACACCGGGGAGCTGTTTTTT. Translation: CASTVNRRQGRNTGELFF. Full variable domain (outside the CDR3, taken from reference TRBV28 and TRBJ2-2): DVKVTQSSRYLVKRTGEKVFLECVQDMDHENMFWYRQDPGLGLRLIYFSYDVKMKEKGDIPEGYSVSREKKERFSLILESASTNQTSMYLCASTVNRRQGRNTGELFFGEGSRLTVL.

As for this clone: A read error may produce the germline difference seen at one junction end. J is TRBJ2-5 and V is TRBV7-7, with D tentatively TRBD1 (6 bases). Germline-derived CDR1 and CDR2 are SSHAT and FNYEAQ (reference sequence). This CDR3 contains 15 residues. CDR3 DNA sequence: TGTGCTAGCAGCTTCGGAGTAGGGGGTCAAGAGACCCAGTACTTC. Residues: CASSFGVGGQETQYF. Together with reference TRBV7-7 and TRBJ2-5, the CDR3 gives the full variable domain: GAGVSQSPRYKVTKRGQDVTLRCDPISSHATLYWYQQALGQGPEFLTYFNYEAQPDKSGLPSDRFSAERPEGSISTLTIQRTEQRDSAMYRCASSFGVGGQETQYFGPGTRLLVL.

The chain combines TRBV7-9 with TRBJ2-7; D not certain. Germline V gene data show CDR1 as SEHNR and CDR2 as FQNEAQ (reference sequence). The V end was cut by 3 bases, the J end by 5 bases, with 11 bases between. There are 13 residues in the CDR3. The CDR3 nucleotides read TGTGCCAGCAGCTTTCCTTATCTAGACGAGCAGTACTTC. This encodes CASSFPYLDEQYF.

The CDR3 loop reads CASSLTTGQSFNYGYTF. CDR3 DNA: TGTGCCAGCAGCTTAACCACGGGACAGAGCTTCAACTATGGCTACACCTTC. This chain connects TRBV7-6 to TRBJ1-2, with 7 bases identical to TRBD1. V gave up 2 bases and J gave up 2 bases; unmatched junction bases: 11. CDR1 SGHVS and CDR2 FNYEAQ come from the germline V gene. CDR3 length equals 17 residues.

This chain uses TRBV6-1 with TRBJ2-7; D unresolved. The V end was cut by 6 bases, the J end by 5 bases, with 14 bases between. Looked up from germline, CDR1 is MNHNS and CDR2 is SASEGT. The CDR3 consists of 13 residues. The CDR3 bases are TGTGCCAGCAGCCCGCTAGTAGTCGACGAGCAGTACTTC. This translates into CASSPLVVDEQYF.

The CDR3 nucleotides read TGCGCCAGCAGCACGCGGACAGGGGACGAGCAGTACTTC. This codes for CASSTRTGDEQYF. The chain joins TRBV5-1 to TRBJ2-7; 9 bases match TRBD1. The CDR3 runs to 13 residues. Germline-derived CDR1 and CDR2 are SGHRS and YFSETQ. The ends lost 4 bases at V and 5 bases at J; junction bases unmatched: 4.

This chain connects TRBV9 to TRBJ1-1; D is possibly TRBD1 (6 bases). Germline values: CDR1 SGDLS, CDR2 YYNGEE. The V gene lost 4 bases and the J gene lost 0 bases, with 13 bases spanning the gap. The CDR3 is made up of 15 amino acids. CDR3 sequence (DNA): TGTGCCAGCAGCCCCCGACAGGCGATGAACACTGAAGCTTTCTTT. Its translation is CASSPRQAMNTEAFF.

The rearrangement joins TRBV4-2 to TRBJ1-1, with a possible D match to TRBD1 (6 bases). From germline, CDR1 is LGHNA and CDR2 YNFKEQ. The V and J ends lost 0 bases and 5 bases respectively, with 13 bases between them. There are 15 residues in the CDR3. The DNA for the CDR3 is TGTGCCAGCAGCCAAGATTCACAGGGACGAACTGAAGCTTTCTTT. Amino acids: CASSQDSQGRTEAFF.

The chain couples TRBV2 to TRBJ1-4, with 11 bases that match TRBD1. Trimming removed 6 bases from V and 8 bases from J; junction bases left unmatched: 8. The CDR3 totals 15 residues. Looked up from germline, CDR1 is SNHLY and CDR2 is FYNNEI. The CDR3 DNA reads as TGTGCCAGCAGGGACTCGGGACAGGGGGACGAAAAACTGTTTTTT. This encodes CASRDSGQGDEKLFF.

The V call is TRBV12-5, the J call TRBJ2-7, with TRBD1 as a possible D gene (5 bases). Germline CDR1 and CDR2: LGHNT and FRNRAP. The CDR3 is 16 amino acids. Trimming took off 4 bases at V and 1 base at J, with 17 bases between the two ends. The CDR3: CASGSIVDSLSYEQYF. In nucleotides, the CDR3 is TGTGCTAGTGGTTCGATAGTCGACAGCCTTTCCTACGAGCAGTACTTC.

This clone was detected only a few times. V gene TRBV18 combines with J gene TRBJ1-1; no definite D call. CDR1 is KGHSH, CDR2 LQKENI, per germline. Trimming shortened V by 1 base and J by 4 bases, and 7 bases separated the two germline ends. The CDR3 extends over 13 amino acids. CDR3 sequence (DNA): TGTGCCAGCTCACCACTTCCAGTCACTGAAGCTTTCTTT. As protein: CASSPLPVTEAFF.

V usage is TRBV14 and J usage is TRBJ2-7; D is ambiguous. Germline loops: CDR1 SGHDN, CDR2 FVKESK. Trimming shortened V by 1 base and J by 7 bases, and 20 bases separated the two germline ends. The CDR3 is made up of 16 amino acids. The CDR3 region is CASSQVGVGREDEQYF. CDR3 DNA: TGTGCCAGCAGCCAAGTTGGTGTGGGCCGAGAAGATGAGCAGTACTTC.

This clone was observed a handful of times. The chain links TRBV2 to TRBJ1-2, with 8 bases that match TRBD1. The CDR3 length is 15 residues. The germline gives CDR1 SNHLY, CDR2 FYNNEI. Losses at the gene ends were 1 base for V and 4 bases for J; bases not matched to a gene: 5. CDR3 nucleotide sequence: TGTGCCAGCAGTGAAGTGACAGGGGTTCCCTATGGCTACACCTTC. It is translated as CASSEVTGVPYGYTF.